This entry is about one TCR beta chain. The antigen remains undetermined. V lost 4 bases and J lost 5; bases outside the gene matches: 7. In germline, CDR1 is SGDLS, CDR2 YYNGEE. The CDR3 sequence is 14 residues long. The data belong to a study of STAT3 mutations in large granular lymphocyte leukemia. Study results and limitations: Every T-cell large granular lymphocyte leukemia patient had at least one immunodominant TCR beta clonotype.

Each sample's TCRbeta library yielded on average about 41,000 productive templates. The data were produced by immunoSEQ multiplex PCR, yet TCRdb's version contains in-frame clones alone and is incomplete. The sample gives about 19,000 clones, approximately 90% of which show up once; 45% is in the top ten. The chain uses TRBV9 and TRBJ2-7; 9 nucleotides agree with TRBD1. The sequence came from a man in his 60s with T-cell large granular lymphocyte leukemia. Some clones in this sample may be carry-over from other donors' samples. The sequenced material came from peripheral blood mononuclear cells. CDR3 amino acids: CASSPGTGFDEQYF. Here the CDR3 DNA reads TGTGCCAGCAGCCCGGGGACAGGGTTCGACGAGCAGTACTTC.